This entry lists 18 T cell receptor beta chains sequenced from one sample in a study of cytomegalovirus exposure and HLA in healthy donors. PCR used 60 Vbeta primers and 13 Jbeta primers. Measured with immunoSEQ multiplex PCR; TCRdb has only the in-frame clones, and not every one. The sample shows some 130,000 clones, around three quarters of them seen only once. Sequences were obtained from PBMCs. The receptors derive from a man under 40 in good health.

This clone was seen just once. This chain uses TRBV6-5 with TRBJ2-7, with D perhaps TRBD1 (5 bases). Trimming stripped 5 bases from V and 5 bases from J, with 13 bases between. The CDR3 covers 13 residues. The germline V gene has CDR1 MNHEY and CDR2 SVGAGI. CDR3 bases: TGTGCCAGCAGTGCCTCAGGGTTCCACGAGCAGTACTTC. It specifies CASSASGFHEQYF.

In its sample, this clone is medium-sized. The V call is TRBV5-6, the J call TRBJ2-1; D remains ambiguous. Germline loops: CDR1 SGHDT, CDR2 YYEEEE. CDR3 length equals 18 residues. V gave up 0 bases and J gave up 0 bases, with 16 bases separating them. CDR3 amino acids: CASSLVVFHSSSYNEQFF. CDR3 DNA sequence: TGTGCCAGCAGCTTGGTAGTATTCCACTCGAGCTCCTACAATGAGCAGTTCTTC.

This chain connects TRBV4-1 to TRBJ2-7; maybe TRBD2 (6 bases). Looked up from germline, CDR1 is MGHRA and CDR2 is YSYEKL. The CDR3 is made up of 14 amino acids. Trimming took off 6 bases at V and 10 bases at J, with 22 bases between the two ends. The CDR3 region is CASSRILGEASQYF. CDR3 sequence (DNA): TGCGCCAGCAGTAGAATTTTGGGGGAGGCATCCCAGTACTTC.

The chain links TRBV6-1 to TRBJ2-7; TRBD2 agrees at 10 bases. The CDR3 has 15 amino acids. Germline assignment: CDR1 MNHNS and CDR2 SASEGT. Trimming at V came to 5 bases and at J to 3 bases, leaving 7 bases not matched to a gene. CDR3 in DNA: TGTGCCAGCAGTATTCGGACTAGCGGACTCTACGAGCAGTACTTC. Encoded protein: CASSIRTSGLYEQYF.

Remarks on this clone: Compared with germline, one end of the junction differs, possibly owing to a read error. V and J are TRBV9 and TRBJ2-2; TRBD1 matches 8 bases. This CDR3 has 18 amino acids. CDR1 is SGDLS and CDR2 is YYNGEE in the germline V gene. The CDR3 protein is CASSDDRGRRVSAGELFF. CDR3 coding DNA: TGTGCCAGTAGCGACGACAGGGGTCGGAGAGTTTCCGCCGGGGAGCTGTTTTTT.

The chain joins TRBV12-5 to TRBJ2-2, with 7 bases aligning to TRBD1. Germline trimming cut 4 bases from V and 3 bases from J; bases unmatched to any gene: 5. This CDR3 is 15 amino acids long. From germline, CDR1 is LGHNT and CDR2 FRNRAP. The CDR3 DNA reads TGTGCTAGTGGTTCCCGGGACAGACACACCGGGGAGCTGTTTTTT. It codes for CASGSRDRHTGELFF.

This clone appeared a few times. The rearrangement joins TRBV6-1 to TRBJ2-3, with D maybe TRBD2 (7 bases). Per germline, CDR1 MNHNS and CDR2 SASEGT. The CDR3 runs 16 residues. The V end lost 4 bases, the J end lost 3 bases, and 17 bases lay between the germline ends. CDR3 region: CASSVSEEGGTDTQYF. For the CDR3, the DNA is TGTGCCAGCAGTGTCTCCGAGGAGGGGGGGACAGATACGCAGTATTTT.

The CDR3 bases are TGTGCCACCAGCAGTGACAGAACGGGTCAGCCCCAGCATTTT. It encodes CATSSDRTGQPQHF. This chain connects TRBV15 to TRBJ1-5; perhaps TRBD1 as D (5 bases). The CDR3 runs 14 residues. Germline values: CDR1 LNHNV, CDR2 YYDKDF (reference sequence). The V gene lost 3 bases and the J gene lost 6 bases, with 12 bases spanning the gap.

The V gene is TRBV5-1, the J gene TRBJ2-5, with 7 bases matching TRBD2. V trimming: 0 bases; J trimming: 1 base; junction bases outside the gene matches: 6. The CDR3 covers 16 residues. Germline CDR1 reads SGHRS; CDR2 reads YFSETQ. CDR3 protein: CASSLGASGPQETQYF. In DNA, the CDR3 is TGCGCCAGCAGCTTGGGGGCTAGCGGACCCCAAGAGACCCAGTACTTC.

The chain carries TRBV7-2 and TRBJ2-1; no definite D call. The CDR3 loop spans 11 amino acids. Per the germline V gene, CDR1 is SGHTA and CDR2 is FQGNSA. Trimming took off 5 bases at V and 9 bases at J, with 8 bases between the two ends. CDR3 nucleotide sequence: TGTGCCAGCAGCCCCTCCTCTGAGCAGTTCTTC. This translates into CASSPSSEQFF.

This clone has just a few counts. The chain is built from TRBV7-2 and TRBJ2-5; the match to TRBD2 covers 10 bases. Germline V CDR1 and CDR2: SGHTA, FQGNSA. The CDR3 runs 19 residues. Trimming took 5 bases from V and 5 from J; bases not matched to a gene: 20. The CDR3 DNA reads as TGTGCCAGCAGCCCCAGCGTCTGGCAGCGGGAGGGTTCGGGGGAGACCCAGTACTTC. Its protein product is CASSPSVWQREGSGETQYF.

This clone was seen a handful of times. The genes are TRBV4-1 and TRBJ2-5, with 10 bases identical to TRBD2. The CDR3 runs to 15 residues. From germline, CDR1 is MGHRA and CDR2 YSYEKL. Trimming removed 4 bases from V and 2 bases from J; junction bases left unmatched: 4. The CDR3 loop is CASSRQTSGQETQYF. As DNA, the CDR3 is TGCGCCAGCAGCCGACAGACTAGCGGGCAAGAGACCCAGTACTTC.

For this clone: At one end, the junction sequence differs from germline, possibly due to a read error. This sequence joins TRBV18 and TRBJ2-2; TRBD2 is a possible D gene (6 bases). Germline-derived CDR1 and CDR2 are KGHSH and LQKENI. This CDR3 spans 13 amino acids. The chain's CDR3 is CASSPQDTGGLFF. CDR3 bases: TGTGCCAGCTCACCACAGGACACCGGGGGGCTGTTTTTT.

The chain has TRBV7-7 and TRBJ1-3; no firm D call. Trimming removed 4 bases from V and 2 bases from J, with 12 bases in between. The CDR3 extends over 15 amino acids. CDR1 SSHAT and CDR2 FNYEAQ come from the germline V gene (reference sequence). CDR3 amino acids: CASSSGVGPGNTIYF. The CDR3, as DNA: TGTGCCAGCAGCTCCGGGGTGGGTCCTGGAAACACCATATATTTT.

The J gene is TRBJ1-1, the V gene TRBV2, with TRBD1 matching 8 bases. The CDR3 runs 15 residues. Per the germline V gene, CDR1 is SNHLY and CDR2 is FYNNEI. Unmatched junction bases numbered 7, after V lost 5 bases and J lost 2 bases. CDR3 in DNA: TGTGCCAGCAGTTCTGGACAGGGAGCCAACACTGAAGCTTTCTTT. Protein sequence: CASSSGQGANTEAFF.

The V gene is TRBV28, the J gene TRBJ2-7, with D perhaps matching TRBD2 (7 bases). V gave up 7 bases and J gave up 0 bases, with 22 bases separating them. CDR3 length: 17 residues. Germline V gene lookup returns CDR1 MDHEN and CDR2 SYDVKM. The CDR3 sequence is CASNRVAGDGNSYEQYF. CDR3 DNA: TGTGCCAGCAACAGGGTGGCGGGGGACGGCAACTCCTACGAGCAGTACTTC.

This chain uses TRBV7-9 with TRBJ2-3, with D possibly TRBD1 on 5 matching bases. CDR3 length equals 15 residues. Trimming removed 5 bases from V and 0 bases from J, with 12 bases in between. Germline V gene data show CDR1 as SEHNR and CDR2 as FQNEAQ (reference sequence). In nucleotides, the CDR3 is TGTGCCAGCAGCCCACAGGCTCCTAGCACAGATACGCAGTATTTT. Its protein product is CASSPQAPSTDTQYF.

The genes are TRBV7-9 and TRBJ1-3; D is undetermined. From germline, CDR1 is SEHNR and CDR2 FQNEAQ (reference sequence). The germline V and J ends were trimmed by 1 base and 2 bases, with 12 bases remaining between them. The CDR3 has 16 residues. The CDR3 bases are TGTGCCAGCAGCTTAGAGGATTGGAGTGCTGGAAACACCATATATTTT. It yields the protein CASSLEDWSAGNTIYF. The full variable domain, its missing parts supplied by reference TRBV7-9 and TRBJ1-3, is DTGVSQNPRHKITKRGQNVTFRCDPISEHNRLYWYRQTLGQGPEFLTYFQNEAQLEKSRLLSDRFSAERPKGSFSTLEIQRTEQGDSAMYLCASSLEDWSAGNTIYFGEGSWLTVV.